This is a list of T cell receptor beta chains from one sample in a study of identical twins. TCRdb analysed the 5' RACE reads with MiXCR anew, one entry per CDR3 protein. This repertoire shows 430,000 or so distinct CDR3 sequences, 20% to 30% found once; its top ten account for about 3%. These same records also appear under a second study, on T cells expressing NK-cell markers.

The sample comprised CD4+ T cells sorted from blood. These receptors all stem from a woman aged 18 to 35 in good health. Both conserved end residues are part of each CDR3. A D gene is named only where the DNA matches it firmly. Only part of the rows carry a size: once, few, many, or a class if the clone is expanded.

V: TRBV5-1; D: .; size: .; J: TRBJ2-4; CDR3: CASSVGGAKNIQYF; DNA: TGCGCCAGCAGCGTTGGGGGAGCCAAAAACATTCAGTACTTC
V: TRBV9; D: .; size: .; J: TRBJ2-3; CDR3: CASSDKRSTDTQYF; DNA: TGTGCCAGCAGCGACAAGAGGAGCACAGATACGCAGTATTTT
V: TRBV9; D: .; size: few; J: TRBJ2-1; CDR3: CASSPQTYNEQFF; DNA: TGTGCCAGCAGCCCCCAGACTTACAATGAGCAGTTCTTC
V: TRBV6-2/TRBV6-3; D: .; size: few; J: TRBJ2-1; CDR3: CASSRIARSYNEQFF; DNA: TGTGCCAGCAGCCGAATAGCTAGGTCCTACAATGAGCAGTTCTTC
V: TRBV21-1; D: .; size: .; J: TRBJ2-7; CDR3: CASSQQGTHAYEQYF; DNA: TGTGCCAGCTCCCAACAGGGGACCCATGCCTACGAGCAGTACTTC
V: TRBV5-1; D: TRBD2; size: few; J: TRBJ2-3; CDR3: CASSLAGLAGTTDTQYF; DNA: TGCGCCAGCAGCTTGGCCGGACTAGCGGGGACCACAGATACGCAGTATTTT
V: TRBV29-1; D: .; size: few; J: TRBJ2-1; CDR3: CSVEVVLYYNEQFF; DNA: TGCAGCGTTGAAGTGGTCCTTTACTACAATGAGCAGTTCTTC
V: TRBV7-8; D: TRBD1; size: many; J: TRBJ1-2; CDR3: CASSPTGQTYGYTF; DNA: TGTGCCAGCAGCCCTACGGGACAGACCTATGGCTACACCTTC
V: TRBV15; D: .; size: few; J: TRBJ2-5; CDR3: CATSRTSGTTRETQYF; DNA: TGTGCCACCAGCAGGACCTCCGGGACAACGAGGGAGACCCAGTACTTC
V: TRBV12-3/TRBV12-4; D: .; size: few; J: TRBJ2-5; CDR3: CASSRGGRRETQYF; DNA: TGTGCCAGCAGTCGAGGGGGGCGCAGGGAGACCCAGTACTTC
V: TRBV12-3/TRBV12-4; D: TRBD1; size: few; J: TRBJ2-4; CDR3: CASSKGQGWAKNIQYF; DNA: TGTGCCAGCAGTAAGGGACAGGGCTGGGCCAAAAACATTCAGTACTTC
V: TRBV12-3/TRBV12-4; D: TRBD1; size: many; J: TRBJ1-4; CDR3: CASRHRQGFNEKLFF; DNA: TGTGCCAGCAGGCACAGACAGGGGTTTAATGAAAAACTGTTTTTT
V: TRBV21-1; D: .; size: .; J: TRBJ2-6; CDR3: CASSDGLLSGANVLTF; DNA: TGTGCCAGCAGCGACGGACTCCTCTCTGGGGCCAACGTCCTGACTTTC